A single sample gave rise to the 27 T cell receptor beta chains below, sequenced in a study of blood T cell repertoires in COVID-19. Clones were sequenced by immunoSEQ multiplex PCR, and TCRdb holds only the in-frame ones, with some missing. The sample contains around 42,000 clones, 85% of which appear only once. Sequenced: peripheral blood. The receptors derive from a woman aged 70-85 years in a cohort sampled during active COVID-19.

V gene TRBV28 combines with J gene TRBJ2-6, with a possible D match to TRBD1 (6 bases). CDR3 size: 15 residues. The V and J ends lost 10 bases and 2 bases respectively, with 15 bases between them. Germline V gives CDR1 MDHEN, CDR2 SYDVKM. CDR3 sequence: CATTRWDTGANVLTF. The CDR3 region has the DNA TGTGCCACTACCAGGTGGGACACTGGGGCCAACGTCCTGACTTTC.

The chain recombines TRBV7-8 with TRBJ2-5, with TRBD1 matching over 9 bases. Germline CDR1 is SGHVS and CDR2 is FQNEAQ. Trimming cost V 10 bases and J 5 bases; bases outside gene matches: 14. The CDR3 sequence is 15 residues long. CDR3: CATVENRGRLETQYF. DNA for the CDR3: TGTGCCACCGTGGAGAACAGGGGGCGCCTGGAGACCCAGTACTTC.

A word on this clone: This specimen includes other DNA sequences encoding the same CDR3. This chain uses TRBV5-6 with TRBJ1-3, with 12 bases aligning to TRBD1. The CDR3 extends over 14 amino acids. J lost 6 bases, V lost 4 bases, and 2 bases had no gene match. Germline CDR1 reads SGHDT; CDR2 reads YYEEEE. The CDR3 protein is CASSRDRGLNTIYF. The CDR3 DNA reads as TGTGCCAGCAGCCGGGACAGGGGGCTAAACACCATATATTTT. The complete variable domain, with remaining parts taken from reference TRBV5-6 and TRBJ1-3, reads DAGVTQSPTHLIKTRGQQVTLRCSPKSGHDTVSWYQQALGQGPQFIFQYYEEEERQRGNFPDRFSGHQFPNYSSELNVNALLLGDSALYLCASSRDRGLNTIYFGEGSWLTVV.

CDR3 protein: CASSLDPGSYEQYF. CDR3 nucleotide sequence: TGTGCCAGCAGCTTAGACCCCGGCTCCTACGAGCAGTACTTC. The J gene is TRBJ2-7, the V gene TRBV11-2; D ambiguous. V was clipped by 0 bases and J by 0 bases, with 6 bases between them. Per germline, CDR1 SGHAT and CDR2 FQNNGV. The CDR3 has 14 amino acids.

CDR3 in amino acids: CASESSDRGFYEQYF. The CDR3 DNA reads TGTGCCAGTGAGTCATCGGACAGGGGGTTTTACGAGCAGTACTTC. The chain is built from TRBV19 and TRBJ2-7; the match to TRBD1 covers 10 bases. The trim removed 8 bases at V and 4 bases at J, leaving 11 bases unmatched. CDR1 is LNHDA and CDR2 is SQIVND in the germline V gene (reference sequence). There are 15 residues in the CDR3.

The CDR3 coding sequence is TGTGCCAGCAGCCCGCCGGGTAGCGGGAGTCGAGATACGCAGTATTTT. Translating gives CASSPPGSGSRDTQYF. V gene TRBV7-9 combines with J gene TRBJ2-3; 9 nucleotides line up with TRBD2. The V and J ends lost 5 bases and 5 bases, in that order; junction bases with no gene match: 11. The germline V gene encodes CDR1 SEHNR and CDR2 FQNEAQ (reference sequence). The CDR3 consists of 16 residues.

The rearrangement uses TRBV7-6 and TRBJ1-5, with 8 bases aligning to TRBD1. The length of the CDR3 is 15 residues. Unmatched junction bases numbered 4, after V lost 4 bases and J lost 2 bases. Per the germline V gene, CDR1 is SGHVS and CDR2 is FNYEAQ. The CDR3: CASSYGQGGNQPQHF. CDR3 coding DNA: TGTGCCAGCAGCTATGGACAGGGAGGCAATCAGCCCCAGCATTTT. The full variable domain, in which reference TRBV7-6 and TRBJ1-5 provide the parts outside the CDR3, is GAGVSQSPRYKVTKRGQDVALRCDPISGHVSLYWYRQALGQGPEFLTYFNYEAQQDKSGLPNDRFSAERPEGSISTLTIQRTEQRDSAMYRCASSYGQGGNQPQHFGDGTRLSIL.

This clone was recorded only once. This sequence joins TRBV23-1 and TRBJ2-5; the D gene is possibly TRBD2 (5 bases). TRBV23-1 is given ORF status, its function remaining uncertain. V lost 0 bases to trimming and J lost 7 bases, with 18 bases between them. The CDR3 spans 16 residues. CDR3: CASSQSNGESSRTQYF. CDR3 sequence (DNA): TGCGCCAGCAGTCAATCGAATGGGGAGTCATCGAGGACCCAGTACTTC.

The chain uses TRBV3-1 (or the pseudogene TRBV3-2) and TRBJ2-1, with TRBD2 identical over 11 bases. With 5 bases clipped from V and 0 bases from J, the junction kept 6 bases outside the gene matches. Germline values: CDR1 LGHDT, CDR2 YNNKEL (reference sequence). The CDR3 contains 17 residues. CDR3 DNA: TGTGCCAGCAGCACCACTAGCGGGAGAGGCTCCTACAATGAGCAGTTCTTC. This sequence encodes CASSTTSGRGSYNEQFF.

The rearrangement links TRBV5-8 to TRBJ2-7; 8 positions agree with TRBD1. The CDR3 is 15 amino acids. After removal of 2 bases from V and 2 bases from J, the junction contained 6 bases not matched to a gene. CDR1 SGHTS and CDR2 YDEGEE come from the germline V gene. The CDR3 DNA is TGTGCCAGCAGCTTAACCGGGACAGGTCCCTACGAGCAGTACTTC. This sequence encodes CASSLTGTGPYEQYF.

The rearrangement joins TRBV6-1 to TRBJ1-2; D gene ambiguous. Germline loops: CDR1 MNHNS, CDR2 SASEGT. CDR3 size: 16 residues. V was clipped by 0 bases and J by 4 bases, with 15 bases between them. The CDR3 loop reads CASSEALRTEPYGYTF. The CDR3 region has the DNA TGTGCCAGCAGTGAAGCGCTTCGAACTGAACCCTATGGCTACACCTTC.

Here the CDR3 DNA reads TGTGCCAGCAGCCCCCTCAGCTCTGGAAACACCATATATTTT. It encodes CASSPLSSGNTIYF. The V call is TRBV6-2 or TRBV6-3, the J call TRBJ1-3; D unresolved. Germline CDR1 is MNHEY and CDR2 is SVGEGT. This CDR3 comprises 14 residues. V lost 6 bases and J 0 bases, leaving 9 bases between the germline ends.

The V call is TRBV19, the J call TRBJ2-5; TRBD2 agrees at 10 bases. V shed 6 bases and J 2 bases; nucleotides not matched to a gene: 12. Germline CDR1 and CDR2: LNHDA and SQIVND (reference sequence). The length of the CDR3 is 17 residues. In DNA form, the CDR3 reads TGTGCCAGTAGCCCAATCCGAGCGGGAGGGAGACAAGAGACCCAGTACTTC. Protein: CASSPIRAGGRQETQYF. The whole variable domain, remainder taken from reference TRBV19 and TRBJ2-5, is DGGITQSPKYLFRKEGQNVTLSCEQNLNHDAMYWYRQDPGQGLRLIYYSQIVNDFQKGDIAEGYSVSREKKESFPLTVTSAQKNPTAFYLCASSPIRAGGRQETQYFGPGTRLLVL.

The chain links TRBV28 to TRBJ2-5; D is ambiguous. Germline V gene sequence: CDR1 MDHEN, CDR2 SYDVKM. The V and J ends lost 3 bases and 1 base respectively, with 9 bases between them. The length of the CDR3 is 14 residues. As DNA, the CDR3 is TGTGCCAGCAGTTTGTTCCCGGGCCAAGAGACCCAGTACTTC. Its translation is CASSLFPGQETQYF.

This clone was recorded a few times. The J gene is TRBJ2-2, the V gene TRBV13; tentative D call: TRBD2 (5 bases). The length of the CDR3 is 14 residues. CDR1 is PRHDT and CDR2 is FYEKMQ in the germline V gene (reference sequence). V lost 8 bases, J lost 1 base, and 11 bases lay in between. The CDR3 sequence is CASGIGKNTGELFF. DNA of the CDR3: TGTGCCAGCGGGATCGGGAAGAACACCGGGGAGCTGTTTTTT.

This chain uses TRBV19 with TRBJ2-1; TRBD1 agrees at 8 bases. V was clipped by 3 bases and J by 4 bases; unmatched bases: 5. Per the germline V gene, CDR1 is LNHDA and CDR2 is SQIVND (reference sequence). The CDR3 is 15 residues long. The CDR3 DNA reads as TGTGCCAGTAGTATGGTGACAGGGGCGTACAATGAGCAGTTCTTC. It specifies CASSMVTGAYNEQFF.

The chain carries TRBV19 and TRBJ1-1; the D gene is possibly TRBD1 (5 bases). V lost 7 bases and J 5 bases, leaving 17 bases between the germline ends. Per the germline V gene, CDR1 is LNHDA and CDR2 is SQIVND (reference sequence). This CDR3 comprises 14 residues. The CDR3 sequence: CASTPGWGRTEAFF. The CDR3 region has the DNA TGTGCCAGTACCCCAGGGTGGGGAAGGACTGAAGCTTTCTTT. The entire variable domain, with the rest obtained from reference TRBV19 and TRBJ1-1, is as follows: DGGITQSPKYLFRKEGQNVTLSCEQNLNHDAMYWYRQDPGQGLRLIYYSQIVNDFQKGDIAEGYSVSREKKESFPLTVTSAQKNPTAFYLCASTPGWGRTEAFFGQGTRLTVV.

The chain links TRBV29-1 to TRBJ2-5; a weak D match, TRBD1 (6 bases). Trimming stripped 6 bases from V and 5 bases from J, with 16 bases between. Germline CDR1 SQVTM, CDR2 ANQGSEA. The CDR3 spans 13 residues. The CDR3, as DNA: TGCAGCGTGGATGTTACAGGGTGGGAGACCCAGTACTTC. This gives the protein CSVDVTGWETQYF.

This chain uses TRBV7-8 with TRBJ2-3; 16 bases agree with TRBD2. Germline V gene lookup returns CDR1 SGHVS and CDR2 FQNEAQ. V lost 5 bases to trimming and J lost 3 bases; unmatched junction nucleotides: 8. The length of the CDR3 is 18 residues. In DNA form, the CDR3 reads TGTGCCAGCAGCCTTCTCGGGACTAGCGGGAGGGCGACAGATACGCAGTATTTT. This codes for CASSLLGTSGRATDTQYF. The whole variable domain, filled in from reference TRBV7-8 and TRBJ2-3, reads GAGVSQSPRYKVAKRGQDVALRCDPISGHVSLFWYQQALGQGPEFLTYFQNEAQLDKSGLPSDRFFAERPEGSVSTLKIQRTQQEDSAVYLCASSLLGTSGRATDTQYFGPGTRLTVL.

This clone counts as medium-sized. Other nucleotide sequences in the sample specify the same CDR3. CDR3 sequence (DNA): TGTGCCATCAGTGAGTCCGTGACTAGCGGCGACAATGAGCAGTTCTTC. It is translated as CAISESVTSGDNEQFF. The J gene is TRBJ2-1, the V gene TRBV10-3; 9 bases match TRBD2. The CDR3 spans 16 residues. Germline-derived CDR1 and CDR2 are ENHRY and SYGVKD. J lost 5 bases, V lost 0 bases, and 5 bases had no gene match.

DNA of the CDR3: TGTGCCAGCAGCCCCCGTGGTACAGGCTCCTACAATGAGCAGTTCTTC. This sequence encodes CASSPRGTGSYNEQFF. The genes are TRBV3-1 (or the pseudogene TRBV3-2) and TRBJ2-1; the D gene is possibly TRBD1 (5 bases). This CDR3 is 16 amino acids long. The V end lost 4 bases, the J end lost 0 bases, and 13 bases lay between the germline ends. Germline-derived CDR1 and CDR2 are LGHDT and YNNKEL (reference sequence).

This clone was detected a few times. The gene calls are TRBV5-8 and TRBJ1-5; 8 bases fit TRBD1. The junction had 9 bases not matched to a gene; V was cut back by 1 base and J by 6 bases. The CDR3 consists of 16 residues. Germline loops: CDR1 SGHTS, CDR2 YDEGEE. The CDR3 DNA sequence: TGTGCCAGCAGCTTGAGGGCGGCAGGGGGCTTTCAGCCCCAGCATTTT. This codes for CASSLRAAGGFQPQHF.

DNA of the CDR3: TGTGCCAGCAGCCCCCGCTCCAGGACAGGGGGCGCCGACACTGAAGCTTTCTTT. It specifies CASSPRSRTGGADTEAFF. This rearrangement joins TRBV7-6 to TRBJ1-1, with 11 bases aligning to TRBD1. V shed 5 bases and J 3 bases; nucleotides not matched to a gene: 14. Germline CDR1 SGHVS, CDR2 FNYEAQ. The CDR3 sequence is 18 residues long.

This clone was seen a single time. The V and J genes are TRBV28 and TRBJ1-2, with D unresolved. The CDR3 covers 11 residues. Trimming took 3 bases from V and 8 from J, leaving 7 bases between them. Germline V gene sequence: CDR1 MDHEN, CDR2 SYDVKM. CDR3 region: CASSFLSGYTF. CDR3 coding DNA: TGTGCCAGCAGTTTTCTCTCGGGCTACACCTTC.

The chain has TRBV7-2 and TRBJ1-1, with 7 positions matching TRBD1. The CDR3 is made up of 14 amino acids. Germline-derived CDR1 and CDR2 are SGHTA and FQGNSA. J was trimmed by 7 bases and V by 5 bases; bases with no gene match: 10. Here the CDR3 DNA reads TGTGCCAGCAGCCCCGCCGGAGGGGGCCTTGAAGCTTTCTTT. Its translation: CASSPAGGGLEAFF.

On this clone itself: This sample includes further DNA sequences coding for the same CDR3. This rearrangement joins TRBV2 to TRBJ2-1; 13 nucleotides line up with TRBD2. This CDR3 has 15 amino acids. J was trimmed by 4 bases and V by 4 bases; bases with no gene match: 1. Germline loops: CDR1 SNHLY, CDR2 FYNNEI. The CDR3 region is CASSGTSGSYNEQFF. CDR3 DNA: TGTGCCAGCAGTGGGACTAGCGGGAGTTACAATGAGCAGTTCTTC.

The count of this clone is one. The rearrangement joins TRBV19 to TRBJ1-2; D perhaps matches TRBD1 (6 bases). Per germline, CDR1 LNHDA and CDR2 SQIVND (reference sequence). V dropped 7 bases and J dropped 8 bases, with 17 bases sitting between them. This CDR3 has 13 amino acids. DNA of the CDR3: TGTGCCAGTATTGGACAGCGGGATCTGGGCTACACCTTC. This gives the protein CASIGQRDLGYTF. Based on the CDR3 plus reference TRBV19 and TRBJ1-2, the full variable domain is DGGITQSPKYLFRKEGQNVTLSCEQNLNHDAMYWYRQDPGQGLRLIYYSQIVNDFQKGDIAEGYSVSREKKESFPLTVTSAQKNPTAFYLCASIGQRDLGYTFGSGTRLTVV.